Listed below are T cell receptor beta chains from one sample, sequenced in a study of T cell clonotyping in hematopoietic cell transplantation. Assay used: immunoSEQ multiplex PCR; TCRdb lists only in-frame clones, some missing. The sample holds about 14,000 clones, 90% to 95% seen once. The sequencing here drew on PBMCs, taken 30 days after allogeneic stem cell transplant. The source of these receptors is a male patient in his sixties who had an allogeneic stem cell transplant from an unrelated donor, so the T cells may come from the graft donor. Some clones in this sample may be carry-over from other donors' samples. CDR3s leave out the opening cysteine and the closing phenylalanine or tryptophan. D genes are given only for firm matches.

J gene: TRBJ1-2; V gene: TRBV6-1; D gene: .; CDR3 protein: ASSGAGESGYT
J gene: TRBJ1-2; V gene: TRBV28; D gene: .; CDR3 protein: ASSETGYGYT
J gene: TRBJ2-2; V gene: TRBV10-3; D gene: TRBD2; CDR3 protein: AISESTRGAHTGELF
J gene: TRBJ2-2; V gene: TRBV7-7; D gene: TRBD1; CDR3 protein: ASSPDRVNTGELF
J gene: TRBJ1-1; V gene: TRBV7-9; D gene: .; CDR3 protein: ASRPTESNTEAF
J gene: TRBJ2-1; V gene: TRBV7-2; D gene: .; CDR3 protein: ASSLARGLSSYNEQF
J gene: TRBJ2-5; V gene: TRBV19; D gene: .; CDR3 protein: ASSISVGKTQY
J gene: TRBJ1-1; V gene: TRBV4-2; D gene: TRBD1; CDR3 protein: ASSPRQGEETEAF
J gene: TRBJ1-3; V gene: TRBV4-1; D gene: TRBD1; CDR3 protein: ASSRTGIETGNTIY
J gene: TRBJ2-2; V gene: TRBV7-7; D gene: TRBD1; CDR3 protein: ASSQQGAGELF
J gene: TRBJ2-5; V gene: TRBV5-1; D gene: TRBD2; CDR3 protein: ASSLGGAGGETQY
J gene: TRBJ2-7; V gene: TRBV6-1; D gene: TRBD1; CDR3 protein: ASSRDRPYEQY
J gene: TRBJ2-7; V gene: TRBV27; D gene: TRBD1; CDR3 protein: ASSSPTGGFAEQY
J gene: TRBJ2-7; V gene: TRBV2; D gene: .; CDR3 protein: ASSEALGTNYEQY
J gene: TRBJ1-4; V gene: TRBV10-3; D gene: TRBD1; CDR3 protein: AISESQGARNEKLF
J gene: TRBJ2-7; V gene: TRBV15; D gene: TRBD1; CDR3 protein: ATSRGVGTGVVEQY
J gene: TRBJ1-6; V gene: TRBV6-6; D gene: .; CDR3 protein: ASSYPRNSPLH
J gene: TRBJ1-2; V gene: TRBV10-1; D gene: TRBD1; CDR3 protein: ASLKKGAGYT
J gene: TRBJ1-6; V gene: TRBV6-5; D gene: .; CDR3 protein: ASSSAEGGYNSPLH
J gene: TRBJ1-3; V gene: TRBV10-3; D gene: TRBD1; CDR3 protein: AISGWTGSGGNTIY
J gene: TRBJ2-7; V gene: TRBV5-1; D gene: TRBD1; CDR3 protein: ASSLDGDRLLNEQY
J gene: TRBJ2-3; V gene: TRBV6-1; D gene: .; CDR3 protein: ASSGDGLGTDTQY
J gene: TRBJ1-3; V gene: TRBV6-1; D gene: TRBD1; CDR3 protein: ASSDRGGGNTIY
J gene: TRBJ1-6; V gene: TRBV2; D gene: TRBD1; CDR3 protein: ASSLQGAVSPLH
J gene: TRBJ2-7; V gene: TRBV6-5; D gene: TRBD1; CDR3 protein: ASWGQPKAYEQY
J gene: TRBJ1-6; V gene: TRBV11-2; D gene: TRBD1; CDR3 protein: ASSLRGTEDNSPLH
J gene: TRBJ1-4; V gene: TRBV5-6; D gene: TRBD1; CDR3 protein: ASSLMTGVATNEKLF
J gene: TRBJ2-3; V gene: TRBV7-8; D gene: .; CDR3 protein: ASSLVDTQY
J gene: TRBJ2-6; V gene: TRBV19; D gene: .; CDR3 protein: ASSIALGSGANVLT
J gene: TRBJ2-5; V gene: TRBV5-1; D gene: TRBD2; CDR3 protein: ASSIEPGLGLETQY
J gene: TRBJ1-3; V gene: TRBV19; D gene: .; CDR3 protein: ASSIAGGPRSGNTIY
J gene: TRBJ2-7; V gene: TRBV6-1; D gene: TRBD1; CDR3 protein: ASSSGTVHIYEQY
J gene: TRBJ2-2; V gene: TRBV10-3; D gene: .; CDR3 protein: AISDTYTGELF
J gene: TRBJ2-1; V gene: TRBV11-2; D gene: .; CDR3 protein: ASSLSGPGSYNEQF
J gene: TRBJ2-2; V gene: TRBV5-1; D gene: .; CDR3 protein: ASSPSGLNTGELF
J gene: TRBJ1-2; V gene: TRBV2; D gene: .; CDR3 protein: ASNQGLRGYGYT
J gene: TRBJ2-2; V gene: TRBV7-2; D gene: TRBD2; CDR3 protein: ASSPGLRTGELF
J gene: TRBJ1-4; V gene: TRBV30; D gene: .; CDR3 protein: AWNEGTWVPPGGKLF
J gene: TRBJ1-2; V gene: TRBV27; D gene: .; CDR3 protein: ASSSPGRTYGYT
J gene: TRBJ2-2; V gene: TRBV7-2; D gene: TRBD1; CDR3 protein: ASSRDSGNTGELF
J gene: TRBJ2-7; V gene: TRBV7-2; D gene: .; CDR3 protein: ASRGRGGSHEQY